The sequence of this T cell receptor (beta chain) was determined in a study of cytomegalovirus exposure and HLA in healthy donors. Study summary: Of all 400 or so donors who were genotyped, 75% to 85% belonged to the Caucasian-associated ancestry cluster. Whole-study results and caveats: What a later analysis showed was that several of the most significant clusters appeared linked to common viral pathogens.

This CDR3 comprises 14 residues. The V gene's germline CDR1 is SGHRS and CDR2 YFSETQ. V gave up 3 bases and J gave up 2 bases; unmatched junction bases: 4. The PCR employed 60 Vbeta primers together with 13 Jbeta primers. TCRdb keeps only in-frame clones here, not all; method: immunoSEQ multiplex PCR. This repertoire shows 130,000 to 150,000 clones, around 84% found once; its top ten account for about 3%. As concerns this clone: Its antigen is not known. The same CDR3 is also encoded by other DNA sequences in this sample.

The gene calls are TRBV5-1 and TRBJ1-1, with 7 bases that match TRBD1. The sequencing sample was made of PBMCs. The receptor's source is a man aged 40-49 years in good health and CMV-seropositive. CDR3 protein: CASSSRTGNTEAFF. For the CDR3, the DNA is TGCGCCAGCAGCTCCCGGACAGGCAACACTGAAGCTTTCTTT.